This T cell receptor beta chain was profiled in a study of OX40 agonist ivuxolimab in advanced cancers. Background on the study: In this cohort, patients received ivuxolimab, an agonistic anti-OX40 (CD134) antibody. Study-wide results and limits: Among patients with partial responses at 0.1-3.0 mg/kg, clonal expansion was among the lowest. By week 6 at 0.1 to 3.0 mg/kg, blood CD4+ and CD8+ T cells had expanded clonally.

CDR1 is SNHLY, CDR2 FYNNEI, per germline. The germline V and J ends were trimmed by 3 bases and 6 bases, with 15 bases remaining between them. This CDR3 is built from 15 residues. On cycle 4 day 1 and cycle 7 day 1, as well as at baseline, blood was sampled. As regards this clone: Its specificity is not known.

This table comes from immunoSEQ multiplex PCR, and its TCRdb copy is limited to in-frame clones, with some not included. This sample has around 53,000 clones, with approximately 87% found just once. The sequence derives from an adult with an advanced solid tumor such as melanoma, head and neck, liver or kidney cancer. V is TRBV2 and J is TRBJ1-3, with D hard to call. Sequenced here: CD4+ or CD8+ T cells sorted from blood, sampled in a trial of the OX40 agonist ivuxolimab. CDR3 bases: TGTGCCAGCAGTGAGGGTAATACTCGAGTAAACACCATATATTTT. This sequence encodes CASSEGNTRVNTIYF.